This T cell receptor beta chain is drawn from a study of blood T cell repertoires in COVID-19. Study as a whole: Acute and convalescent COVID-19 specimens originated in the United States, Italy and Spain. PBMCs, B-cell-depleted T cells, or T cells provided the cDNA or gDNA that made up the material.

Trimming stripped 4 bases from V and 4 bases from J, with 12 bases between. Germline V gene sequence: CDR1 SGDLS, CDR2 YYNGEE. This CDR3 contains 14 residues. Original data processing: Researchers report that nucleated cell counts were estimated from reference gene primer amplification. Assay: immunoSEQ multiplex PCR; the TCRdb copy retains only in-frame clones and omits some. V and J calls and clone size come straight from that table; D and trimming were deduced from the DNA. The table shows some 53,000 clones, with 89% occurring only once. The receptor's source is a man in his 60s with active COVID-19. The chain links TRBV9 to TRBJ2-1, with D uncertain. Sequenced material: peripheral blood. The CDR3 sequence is CASSSPDTYNEQFF. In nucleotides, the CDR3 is TGTGCCAGCAGCTCACCCGACACGTACAATGAGCAGTTCTTC.